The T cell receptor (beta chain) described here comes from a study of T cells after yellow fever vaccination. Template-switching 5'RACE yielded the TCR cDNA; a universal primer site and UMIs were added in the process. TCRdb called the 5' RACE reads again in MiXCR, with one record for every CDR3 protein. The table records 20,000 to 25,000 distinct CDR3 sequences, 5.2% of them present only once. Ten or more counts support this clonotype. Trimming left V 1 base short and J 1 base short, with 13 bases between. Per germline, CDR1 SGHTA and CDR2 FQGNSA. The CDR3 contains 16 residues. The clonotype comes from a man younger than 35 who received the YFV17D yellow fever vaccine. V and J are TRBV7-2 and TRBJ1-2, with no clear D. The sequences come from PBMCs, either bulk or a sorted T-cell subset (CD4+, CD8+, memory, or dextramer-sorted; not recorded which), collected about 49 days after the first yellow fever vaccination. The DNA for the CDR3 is TGTGCCAGCAGCTTAGGGGCAGCTAAACTTAACTATGGCTACACCTTC. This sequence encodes CASSLGAAKLNYGYTF.